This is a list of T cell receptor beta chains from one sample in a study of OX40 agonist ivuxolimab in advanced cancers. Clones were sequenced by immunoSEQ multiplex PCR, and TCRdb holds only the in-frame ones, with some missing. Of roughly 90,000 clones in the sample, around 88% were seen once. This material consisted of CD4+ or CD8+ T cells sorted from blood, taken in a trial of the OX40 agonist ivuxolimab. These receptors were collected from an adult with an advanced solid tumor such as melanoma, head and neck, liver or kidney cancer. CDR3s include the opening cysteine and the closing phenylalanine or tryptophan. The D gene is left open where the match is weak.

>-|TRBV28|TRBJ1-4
CASRFYRATNEKLFF
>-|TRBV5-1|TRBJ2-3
CASSSSRGGTDTQYF
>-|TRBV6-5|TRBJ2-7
CASSPDPGHSYEQYF
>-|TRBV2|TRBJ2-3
CATLDGRADQDTQYF
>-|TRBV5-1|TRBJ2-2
CASSLGSIGELFF
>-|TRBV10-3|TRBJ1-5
CAISEGSYSNQPQHF
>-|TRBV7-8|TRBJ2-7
CASSFLGGEGSYEQYF
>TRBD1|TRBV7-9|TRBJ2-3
CASSLVQGGTGSTDTQYF
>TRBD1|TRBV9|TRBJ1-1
CASSVVLGQANTEAFF
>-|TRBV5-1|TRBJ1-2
CASSLDRDGYTF
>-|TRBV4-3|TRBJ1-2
CASSQIVNYGYTF